This entry lists 30 T cell receptor beta chains sequenced from one sample in a study of immune cell composition in non-small cell lung cancer. TCRdb keeps only in-frame clones here, not all; method: immunoSEQ multiplex PCR. The sample has around 5,000 clones, around 78% seen once. Sequenced: lung tumor tissue. Source of these receptors: a human donor with non-small cell lung cancer.

This chain uses TRBV9 with TRBJ1-2; D is ambiguous. V lost 0 bases to trimming and J lost 4 bases, with 7 bases between them. The germline V gene has CDR1 SGDLS and CDR2 YYNGEE. The CDR3 consists of 13 residues. This chain's CDR3 is CASSVVAGYGYTF. The CDR3, as DNA: TGTGCCAGCAGCGTAGTAGCGGGCTATGGCTACACCTTC.

The J gene is TRBJ2-1, the V gene TRBV7-9; no reliable D call. Trimming took 5 bases from V and 7 from J, leaving 12 bases between them. This CDR3 is built from 13 residues. From germline, CDR1 is SEHNR and CDR2 FQNEAQ (reference sequence). The CDR3, as DNA: TGTGCCAGCAGCCTGGCCGTCAAGAATGAGCAGTTCTTC. This translates into CASSLAVKNEQFF.

With respect to this clone: Other DNA sequences of this sample code for an identical CDR3. The chain has TRBV5-1 and TRBJ1-1; 9 bases fit TRBD1. Germline V gene data show CDR1 as SGHRS and CDR2 as YFSETQ. The CDR3 consists of 15 residues. V gave up 4 bases and J gave up 0 bases; unmatched junction bases: 4. CDR3 amino acids: CASSPDRGMNTEAFF. CDR3 nucleotides: TGCGCCAGCAGCCCGGACAGGGGAATGAACACTGAAGCTTTCTTT.

The V gene is TRBV11-3, the J gene TRBJ2-7; the D gene is possibly TRBD2 (5 bases). Trimming took off 2 bases at V and 0 bases at J, with 11 bases between the two ends. Looked up from germline, CDR1 is SGHNT and CDR2 is YENEEA. The CDR3 spans 15 residues. CDR3 in DNA: TGTGCCAGCAGCTTACTTACGGGGATCTCCTACGAGCAGTACTTC. It is translated as CASSLLTGISYEQYF.

This chain joins TRBV11-2 and TRBJ2-5, with D uncertain. Trimming took off 5 bases at V and 5 bases at J, with 15 bases between the two ends. The germline V gene encodes CDR1 SGHAT and CDR2 FQNNGV. The CDR3 contains 14 residues. The CDR3 DNA reads TGTGCCAGCAGCGCTACCTCCCCCCGGGAGACCCAGTACTTC. Translation: CASSATSPRETQYF.

The gene calls are TRBV5-4 and TRBJ2-3; no reliable D call. Germline CDR1 is SGHNT and CDR2 is YYREEE (reference sequence). Trimming took off 1 base at V and 6 bases at J, with 6 bases between the two ends. The CDR3 loop spans 12 amino acids. The CDR3 sequence is CASSLFGDTQYF. The CDR3 region has the DNA TGTGCCAGCAGCTTGTTCGGGGATACGCAGTATTTT.

Points on this clone: The junction shows a germline mismatch at one end, possibly a read error. The J gene is TRBJ2-3, the V gene TRBV30; no definite D call. This CDR3 comprises 14 residues. Germline CDR1 and CDR2: GTSNPN and SVGIG (reference sequence). CDR3 in amino acids: CAWGVRLSTDTQYF. DNA of the CDR3: TGTGCCTGGGGTGTTAGATTAAGCACAGATACGCAGTATTTT.

The V and J genes are TRBV5-1 and TRBJ1-2; D is perhaps TRBD1 (6 bases). CDR1 is SGHRS, CDR2 YFSETQ, per germline. The CDR3 covers 13 residues. V shed 2 bases and J shed 4 bases, with 9 bases lying between them. The CDR3 coding sequence is TGCGCCAGCAGCTTAGGACAGAGCTATGGCTACACCTTC. Amino acid sequence: CASSLGQSYGYTF.

CDR3 residues: CASSPGAGDYGYTF. The CDR3 nucleotides read TGTGCCAGCTCACCAGGGGCAGGGGACTATGGCTACACCTTC. The chain joins TRBV18 to TRBJ1-2, with D possibly being TRBD1 (6 bases). This CDR3 spans 14 amino acids. Trimming left V 2 bases short and J 3 bases short, with 10 bases between. CDR1 is KGHSH and CDR2 is LQKENI in the germline V gene.

V is TRBV19 and J is TRBJ2-7; 8 bases fit TRBD1. The germline V gene has CDR1 LNHDA and CDR2 SQIVND (reference sequence). This CDR3 has 15 residues. The junction had 6 bases not matched to a gene; V was cut back by 3 bases and J by 2 bases. CDR3 DNA: TGTGCCAGTAGTATTGCTGTGGGACAGGCCTACGAGCAGTACTTC. This encodes CASSIAVGQAYEQYF.

The table lists this clone with a few counts. The rearrangement joins TRBV19 to TRBJ1-4, with 8 bases identical to TRBD1. J lost 5 bases, V lost 5 bases, and 4 bases had no gene match. The CDR3 spans 14 residues. CDR1 LNHDA and CDR2 SQIVND come from the germline V gene (reference sequence). CDR3 amino acids: CASSVRQGNEKLFF. The CDR3 DNA sequence: TGTGCCAGTAGTGTTCGACAGGGGAATGAAAAACTGTTTTTT.

The rearrangement uses TRBV9 and TRBJ1-2; D perhaps matches TRBD1 (6 bases). In germline, CDR1 is SGDLS, CDR2 YYNGEE. This CDR3 spans 13 amino acids. The V and J ends lost 3 bases and 5 bases respectively, with 11 bases between them. The CDR3: CASSATGNYGYTF. As DNA, the CDR3 is TGTGCCAGCAGCGCGACAGGAAATTATGGCTACACCTTC.

The chain is built from TRBV5-4 and TRBJ2-7; D perhaps matches TRBD1 (7 bases). Germline loops: CDR1 SGHNT, CDR2 YYREEE (reference sequence). The CDR3 is made up of 15 amino acids. V shed 0 bases and J shed 7 bases, with 17 bases lying between them. The CDR3 loop reads CASSLGGARGLEQYF. The CDR3 nucleotides are TGTGCCAGCAGCTTGGGGGGGGCTAGGGGGCTTGAGCAGTACTTC.

The chain carries TRBV2 and TRBJ2-5; D is uncertain. CDR3 length: 14 residues. Trimming left V 7 bases short and J 4 bases short, with 16 bases between. The V gene's germline CDR1 is SNHLY and CDR2 FYNNEI. This chain's CDR3 is CASNTMTARETQYF. DNA for the CDR3: TGTGCCAGCAACACTATGACCGCGCGAGAGACCCAGTACTTC.

Sample share makes this clone medium-sized. The chain joins TRBV9 to TRBJ2-6; the D is unclear. The CDR3 is 11 residues long. CDR1 is SGDLS, CDR2 YYNGEE, per germline. V shed 4 bases and J shed 10 bases, with 6 bases lying between them. The CDR3 here is CASSLGNVLTF. The CDR3 region has the DNA TGTGCCAGCAGCCTCGGGAACGTCCTGACTTTC.

This clone came up a few times. The genes are TRBV5-1 and TRBJ1-2; D is undetermined. This CDR3 has 12 residues. Trimming removed 3 bases from V and 8 bases from J, with 11 bases in between. Germline V gene sequence: CDR1 SGHRS, CDR2 YFSETQ. The CDR3 protein is CASSSGIQGYTF. CDR3 DNA sequence: TGCGCCAGCAGCTCCGGGATTCAAGGCTACACCTTC.

This clone was detected a few times. The J gene is TRBJ2-3, the V gene TRBV5-6; TRBD2 aligns across 8 bases. Germline CDR1 SGHDT, CDR2 YYEEEE. The CDR3 runs 16 residues. V lost 6 bases, J lost 1 base, and 10 bases stayed unmatched. Here the CDR3 DNA reads TGTGCCAGCACCCGCCCCCTCGGGGGGGGCACAGATACGCAGTATTTT. Residues: CASTRPLGGGTDTQYF.

This clone came up a few times. This sequence joins TRBV9 and TRBJ1-6, with TRBD1 as a possible D gene (6 bases). V shed 0 bases and J shed 7 bases, with 14 bases lying between them. Germline lookup yields CDR1 SGDLS and CDR2 YYNGEE. The CDR3 covers 16 residues. CDR3 loop: CASSVGPDSLNSPLHF. CDR3 in DNA: TGTGCCAGCAGCGTAGGACCGGACAGCTTAAATTCACCCCTCCACTTT.

V gene TRBV11-3 combines with J gene TRBJ2-1; D perhaps matches TRBD1 (7 bases). The V and J ends lost 5 bases and 6 bases respectively, with 17 bases between them. This CDR3 contains 15 residues. Germline V gene sequence: CDR1 SGHNT, CDR2 YENEEA. Written as DNA, the CDR3 is TGTGCCAGCAGCCTCACAGGGGTCGGGGGCAATGAGCAGTTCTTC. It is translated as CASSLTGVGGNEQFF.

The V call is TRBV5-4, the J call TRBJ1-3, with 7 nucleotides matching TRBD1. V trimming: 3 bases; J trimming: 4 bases; junction bases outside the gene matches: 7. This CDR3 region has 15 residues. The germline CDR1 and CDR2 sequences are SGHNT and YYREEE (reference sequence). The CDR3, as DNA: TGTGCCAGCAGCTGGGGACAGTCAAAAGGAAACACCATATATTTT. Its translation: CASSWGQSKGNTIYF.

The genes are TRBV25-1 and TRBJ1-2; D is unclear. This CDR3 spans 10 amino acids. V was pared by 3 bases and J by 7 bases, with 3 bases between. The germline V gene encodes CDR1 MGHDK and CDR2 SYGVNS. The CDR3 is CASSDSGYTF. The CDR3 DNA reads TGTGCCAGCAGTGACTCTGGCTACACCTTC.

V usage is TRBV7-8 and J usage is TRBJ2-7; possibly TRBD2 for D (5 bases). The CDR3 is 11 amino acids. Trimming left V 1 base short and J 9 bases short, with 7 bases between. The germline V gene encodes CDR1 SGHVS and CDR2 FQNEAQ. The CDR3 reads CASSLERTQYF. Here the CDR3 DNA reads TGTGCCAGCAGCTTAGAGCGGACGCAGTACTTC.

The chain joins TRBV2 to TRBJ1-5; maybe TRBD1 (5 bases). Germline CDR1 reads SNHLY; CDR2 reads FYNNEI. This CDR3 is built from 14 residues. Between the trimmed V and J ends, which lost 6 bases and 7 bases, there was a span of 16 bases. The CDR3, as DNA: TGTGCCAGCAGCCAGGTGCGGGGGAAGCAGCCCCAGCATTTT. Encoded protein: CASSQVRGKQPQHF.

The rearrangement uses TRBV12-5 and TRBJ2-7; the match to TRBD1 covers 11 bases. The CDR3 is made up of 14 amino acids. From germline, CDR1 is LGHNT and CDR2 FRNRAP. Trimming at V came to 6 bases and at J to 4 bases, leaving 5 bases not matched to a gene. CDR3: CASGLGTGGYEQYF. Here the CDR3 DNA reads TGTGCTAGTGGGCTAGGGACAGGGGGTTACGAGCAGTACTTC.

V gene TRBV19 combines with J gene TRBJ1-1; the D gene is possibly TRBD1 (6 bases). The CDR3 loop spans 15 amino acids. The germline V and J ends were trimmed by 5 bases and 5 bases, with 18 bases remaining between them. Per germline, CDR1 LNHDA and CDR2 SQIVND (reference sequence). CDR3 region: CASSPPRGARTEAFF. The CDR3 DNA is TGTGCCAGTAGTCCTCCCCGGGGGGCGAGGACTGAAGCTTTCTTT.

V usage is TRBV19 and J usage is TRBJ2-1; the match to TRBD1 covers 8 bases. With V trimmed by 5 bases and J by 5 bases, 2 bases remained unmatched. CDR3 length: 13 residues. The germline gives CDR1 LNHDA, CDR2 SQIVND (reference sequence). In DNA form, the CDR3 reads TGTGCCAGTAGTGACAGGGGAAACAATGAGCAGTTCTTC. The encoded protein is CASSDRGNNEQFF.

The chain links TRBV4-3 to TRBJ2-1; D gene uncertain. The CDR3 loop spans 13 amino acids. The ends were cut back, 0 bases at V and 9 bases at J, with 9 bases in the middle. Germline loops: CDR1 LGHNA, CDR2 YSLEER. CDR3 amino acids: CASSQDSGGEQFF. The DNA for the CDR3 is TGCGCCAGCAGCCAAGATTCCGGTGGTGAGCAGTTCTTC.

The chain links TRBV9 to TRBJ2-7, with a weak D call TRBD2 (7 bases). The CDR3 runs to 14 residues. Germline CDR1 SGDLS, CDR2 YYNGEE. The V end was cut by 7 bases, the J end by 4 bases, with 18 bases between. The CDR3 nucleotides read TGTGCCAGCTCGAGGGGGGGGCGCGAGTACGAGCAGTACTTC. Its translation is CASSRGGREYEQYF.

CDR3 sequence (DNA): TGCGCCAGCAGCTTGGACACCGGGGGGACCCAGTACTTC. Translated, it gives CASSLDTGGTQYF. The V and J genes are TRBV5-1 and TRBJ2-5, with a weak D call TRBD2 (6 bases). This CDR3 spans 13 amino acids. Germline V CDR1 and CDR2: SGHRS, YFSETQ. Trimming cost V 0 bases and J 7 bases, with 10 bases left between them. Based on the CDR3 plus reference TRBV5-1 and TRBJ2-5, the full variable domain is KAGVTQTPRYLIKTRGQQVTLSCSPISGHRSVSWYQQTPGQGLQFLFEYFSETQRNKGNFPGRFSGRQFSNSRSEMNVSTLELGDSALYLCASSLDTGGTQYFGPGTRLLVL.

The J gene is TRBJ1-5, the V gene TRBV15; 11 bases are shared with TRBD1. This CDR3 has 16 residues. The V segment lost 3 bases and the J segment 7 bases; nucleotides outside the gene matches: 8. Germline V gene lookup returns CDR1 LNHNV and CDR2 YYDKDF (reference sequence). CDR3 region: CATSRAGQGARQPQHF. DNA for the CDR3: TGTGCCACCAGCAGGGCTGGACAGGGGGCCCGACAGCCCCAGCATTTT.